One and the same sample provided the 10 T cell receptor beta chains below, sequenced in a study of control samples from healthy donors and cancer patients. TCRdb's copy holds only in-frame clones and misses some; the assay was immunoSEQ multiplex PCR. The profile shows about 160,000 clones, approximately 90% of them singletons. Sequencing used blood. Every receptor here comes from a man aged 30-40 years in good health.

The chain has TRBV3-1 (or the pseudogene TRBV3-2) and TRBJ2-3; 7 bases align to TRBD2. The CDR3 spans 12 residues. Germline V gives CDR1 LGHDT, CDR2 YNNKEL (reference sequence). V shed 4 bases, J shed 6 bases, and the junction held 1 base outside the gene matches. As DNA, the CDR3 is TGTGCCAGCAGCCTGGGGGGGGATACGCAGTATTTT. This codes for CASSLGGDTQYF.

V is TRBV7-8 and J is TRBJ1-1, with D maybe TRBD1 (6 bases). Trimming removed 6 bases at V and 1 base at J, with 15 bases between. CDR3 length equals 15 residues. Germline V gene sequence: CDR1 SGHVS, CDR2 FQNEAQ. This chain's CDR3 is CASRTPGAGNTEAFF. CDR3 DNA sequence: TGTGCCAGCAGGACCCCAGGGGCTGGGAACACTGAAGCTTTCTTT.

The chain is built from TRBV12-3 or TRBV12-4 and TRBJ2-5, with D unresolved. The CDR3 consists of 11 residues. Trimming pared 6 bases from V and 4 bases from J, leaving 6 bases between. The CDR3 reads CASSPRETQYF. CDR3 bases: TGTGCCAGCAGCCCCAGAGAGACCCAGTACTTC.

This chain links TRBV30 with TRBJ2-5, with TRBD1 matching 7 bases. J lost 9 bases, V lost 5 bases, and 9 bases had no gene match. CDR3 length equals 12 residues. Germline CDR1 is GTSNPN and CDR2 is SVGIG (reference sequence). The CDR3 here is CAWQIGRGSQYF. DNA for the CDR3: TGTGCCTGGCAGATAGGCAGGGGGTCCCAGTACTTC.

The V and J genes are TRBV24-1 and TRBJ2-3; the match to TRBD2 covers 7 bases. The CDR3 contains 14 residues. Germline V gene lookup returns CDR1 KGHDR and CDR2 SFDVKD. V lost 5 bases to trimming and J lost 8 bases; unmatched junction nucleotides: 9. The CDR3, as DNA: TGTGCCACCAGTGCTAGCCAGCGGGGCGGTACGCAGTATTTT. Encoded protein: CATSASQRGGTQYF.

The DNA for the CDR3 is TGTGCCAGCAGCGTGAGGGACCTTTATGGCTACACCTTC. Encoded protein: CASSVRDLYGYTF. The chain has TRBV9 and TRBJ1-2; possibly TRBD1 for D (5 bases). The V gene's germline CDR1 is SGDLS and CDR2 YYNGEE. The V gene lost 2 bases and the J gene lost 5 bases, with 10 bases spanning the gap. The CDR3 extends over 13 amino acids. Together with reference TRBV9 and TRBJ1-2, the CDR3 gives the full variable domain: DSGVTQTPKHLITATGQRVTLRCSPRSGDLSVYWYQQSLDQGLQFLIQYYNGEERAKGNILERFSAQQFPDLHSELNLSSLELGDSALYFCASSVRDLYGYTFGSGTRLTVV.

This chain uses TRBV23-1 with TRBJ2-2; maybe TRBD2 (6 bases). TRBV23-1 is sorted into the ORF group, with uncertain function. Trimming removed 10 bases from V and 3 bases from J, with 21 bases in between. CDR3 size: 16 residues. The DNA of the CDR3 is TGCGCCACCCCCCCGGGGAGGACCTTTTACACCGGGGAGCTGTTTTTT. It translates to CATPPGRTFYTGELFF.

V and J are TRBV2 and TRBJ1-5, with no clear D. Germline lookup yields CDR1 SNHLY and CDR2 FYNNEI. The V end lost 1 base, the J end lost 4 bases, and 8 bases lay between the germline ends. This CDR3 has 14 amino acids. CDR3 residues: CASSEGSRNQPQHF. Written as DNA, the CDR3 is TGTGCCAGCAGTGAAGGTAGCCGAAATCAGCCCCAGCATTTT.

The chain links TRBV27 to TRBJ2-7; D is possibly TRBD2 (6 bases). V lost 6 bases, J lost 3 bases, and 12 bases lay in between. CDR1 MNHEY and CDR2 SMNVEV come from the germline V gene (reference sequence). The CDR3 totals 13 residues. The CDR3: CASRRDWDYEQYF. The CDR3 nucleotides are TGTGCCAGCAGGAGGGACTGGGACTACGAGCAGTACTTC.

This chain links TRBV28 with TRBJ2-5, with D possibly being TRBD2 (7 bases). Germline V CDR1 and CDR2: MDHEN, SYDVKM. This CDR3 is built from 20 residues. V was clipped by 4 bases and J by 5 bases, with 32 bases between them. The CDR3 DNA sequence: TGTGCCAGCAGTTCCCCTGGGAGGGGGGAGGGTTCCGCGTATCCCGAGACCCAGTACTTC. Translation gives CASSSPGRGEGSAYPETQYF.